Listed here is a single TCR beta chain. Its antigen remains undetermined. No quality values exist for individual bases; no much larger clone is one base distant. A distance of 5 bases separates the germline ends of V and J, which lose 3 bases and 4 bases respectively. The germline V gene (reference sequence) specifies MNHEY as CDR1 and SMNVEV as CDR2. Reading from cysteine to phenylalanine, the CDR3 counts 12 amino acids. Only the CDR3 region is kept as DNA, spanning 36 bases read in frame from base 1. This specimen comes from a study of blood T cell repertoires in COVID-19 (dated by TCRdb to about 2020). About the study as a whole: Collaborator samples came from the United States, Italy and Spain and covered acute and convalescent phases of COVID-19. The prospective study material was composed of cDNA or gDNA derived from T cells, B-cell-depleted T cells, or PBMCs. Subjects who had been exposed to COVID-19, were actively infected with it, or had recovered from it provided the deeply sampled blood TCRbeta repertoires that made up the dataset. The repertoires were released in a freely available public database intended as a resource for research on the immune response to SARS-CoV-2. Samples came from the ongoing ImmuneRACE study (first 160 participants) plus 1,254 subjects from 6 global collaborators. Nearly every sample came with metadata listing a de-identified subject ID, COVID-19 status, age in years and sex. Where HLA class I and class II types were available, the types were taken from metadata supplied by the sample provider, not from assay-based typing. General conclusions and limits of the study: The amount of clinical and demographic metadata varied by source and participant and was provided uncurated.

TCRbeta CDR3 regions were amplified from genomic DNA using the immunoSEQ Assay, a bias-controlled multiplex PCR. For the original study's pipeline: Nucleated cell counts per sample were estimated from amplification of reference gene primers within the assay. To quantify the absolute abundance of each unique TCRbeta CDR3 rearrangement, sequence reads were collapsed and filtered. For each sample, productive Simpson clonality was calculated as the square root of Simpson's diversity index across productive rearrangements. What TCRdb holds here is the immuneACCESS table cut down to in-frame rearrangements. Part of the clones is not present; checked against another copy, under half of the missing clones reflect an unresolved V gene, and the others are unexplained. V and J calls and clone size are given by that table; D and trimming were obtained from the DNA. For this sample there are some 16,000 clones; more than 75% appear just once. About an eighth of the sample is held by the ten biggest clonotypes.

Whole blood was collected in K2EDTA tubes by collaborating institutions according to the institutions' own protocols. Collaborator samples were shipped for TCRbeta analysis as frozen whole blood, isolated PBMCs, or DNA extracted from either sample type. The V and J segments used are TRBV27 and TRBJ2-3; 5 matching bases give a weak D call of TRBD2. The receptor was isolated from a human donor in a cohort sampled during active COVID-19. The sample taken for sequencing was peripheral blood. The nucleotide sequence reads as follows: TGTGCCAGCAGTTTCGGGGCAGATACGCAGTATTTT. Its coded protein is CASSFGADTQYF.